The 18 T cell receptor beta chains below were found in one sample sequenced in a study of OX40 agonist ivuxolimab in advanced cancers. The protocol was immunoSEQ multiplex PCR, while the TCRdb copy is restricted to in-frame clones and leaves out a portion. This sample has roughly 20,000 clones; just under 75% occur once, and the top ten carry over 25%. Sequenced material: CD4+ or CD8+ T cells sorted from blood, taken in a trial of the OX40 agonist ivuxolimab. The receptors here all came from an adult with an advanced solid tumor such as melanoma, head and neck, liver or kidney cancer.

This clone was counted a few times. The CDR3 loop reads CASRGLEGVDYEQYF. As DNA, the CDR3 is TGTGCCAGCAGGGGACTCGAGGGGGTGGACTACGAGCAGTACTTC. V is TRBV2 and J is TRBJ2-7; D may be TRBD1 or TRBD2 (6 bases each). This CDR3 is 15 amino acids long. In germline, CDR1 is SNHLY, CDR2 FYNNEI. Between the trimmed V and J ends, which lost 6 bases and 3 bases, there was a span of 18 bases.

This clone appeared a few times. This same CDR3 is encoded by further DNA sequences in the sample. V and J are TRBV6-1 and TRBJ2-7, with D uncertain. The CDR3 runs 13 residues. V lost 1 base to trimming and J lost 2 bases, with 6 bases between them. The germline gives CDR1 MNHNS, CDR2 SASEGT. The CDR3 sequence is CASSEGVTYEQYF. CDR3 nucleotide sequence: TGTGCCAGCAGTGAAGGGGTAACCTACGAGCAGTACTTC.

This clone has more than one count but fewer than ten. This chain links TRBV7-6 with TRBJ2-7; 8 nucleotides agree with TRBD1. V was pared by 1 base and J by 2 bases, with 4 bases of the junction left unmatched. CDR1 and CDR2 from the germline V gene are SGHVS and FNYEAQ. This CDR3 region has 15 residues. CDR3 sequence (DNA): TGTGCCAGCAGCTTAGGAGGGACAGGAACCTACGAGCAGTACTTC. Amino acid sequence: CASSLGGTGTYEQYF.

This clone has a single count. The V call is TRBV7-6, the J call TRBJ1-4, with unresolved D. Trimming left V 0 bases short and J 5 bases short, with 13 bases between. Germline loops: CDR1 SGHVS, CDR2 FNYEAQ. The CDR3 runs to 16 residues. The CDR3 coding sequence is TGTGCCAGCAGCTTAGCGGGCCCAACTGGGAATGAAAAACTGTTTTTT. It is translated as CASSLAGPTGNEKLFF.

CDR3 region: CASSLGLANYEQYF. The CDR3 nucleotides read TGCGCCAGCAGCCTGGGACTAGCTAACTACGAGCAGTACTTC. The J gene is TRBJ2-7, the V gene TRBV4-1; 9 bases align to TRBD2. The germline gives CDR1 MGHRA, CDR2 YSYEKL. Trimming cost V 4 bases and J 3 bases; bases outside gene matches: 4. This CDR3 has 14 amino acids.

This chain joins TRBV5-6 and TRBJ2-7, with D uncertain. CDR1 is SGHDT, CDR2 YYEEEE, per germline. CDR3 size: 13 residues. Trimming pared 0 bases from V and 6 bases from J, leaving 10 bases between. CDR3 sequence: CASSLGLYSEQYF. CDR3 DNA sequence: TGTGCCAGCAGCTTGGGGCTGTATTCCGAGCAGTACTTC. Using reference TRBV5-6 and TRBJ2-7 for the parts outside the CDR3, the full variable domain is DAGVTQSPTHLIKTRGQQVTLRCSPKSGHDTVSWYQQALGQGPQFIFQYYEEEERQRGNFPDRFSGHQFPNYSSELNVNALLLGDSALYLCASSLGLYSEQYFGPGTRLTVT.

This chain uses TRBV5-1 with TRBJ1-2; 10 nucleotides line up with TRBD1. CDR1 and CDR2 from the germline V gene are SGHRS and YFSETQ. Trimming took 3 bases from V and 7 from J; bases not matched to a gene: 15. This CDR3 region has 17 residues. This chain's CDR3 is CASSWVGGTGEGSGYTF. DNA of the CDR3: TGCGCCAGCAGCTGGGTCGGCGGGACAGGGGAAGGTAGTGGCTACACCTTC.

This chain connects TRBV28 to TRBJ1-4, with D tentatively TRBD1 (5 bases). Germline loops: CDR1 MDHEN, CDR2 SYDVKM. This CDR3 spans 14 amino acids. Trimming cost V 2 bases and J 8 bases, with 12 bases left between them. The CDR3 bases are TGTGCCAGCAGTTTACCCAGGGAAGAGGAAAAACTGTTTTTT. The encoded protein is CASSLPREEEKLFF.

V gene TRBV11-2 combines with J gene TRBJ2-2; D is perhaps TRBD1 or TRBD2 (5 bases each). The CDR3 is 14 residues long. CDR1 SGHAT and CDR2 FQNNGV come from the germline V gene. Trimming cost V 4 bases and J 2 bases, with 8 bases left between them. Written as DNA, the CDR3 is TGTGCCAGCAGCTCGGGACGAAACACCGGGGAGCTGTTTTTT. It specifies CASSSGRNTGELFF.

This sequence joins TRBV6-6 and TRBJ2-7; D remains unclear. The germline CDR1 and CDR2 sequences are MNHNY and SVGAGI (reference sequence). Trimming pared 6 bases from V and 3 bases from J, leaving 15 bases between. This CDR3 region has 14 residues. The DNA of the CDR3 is TGTGCCAGCAGCTATCTCCTTACCGACTACGAGCAGTACTTC. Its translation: CASSYLLTDYEQYF.

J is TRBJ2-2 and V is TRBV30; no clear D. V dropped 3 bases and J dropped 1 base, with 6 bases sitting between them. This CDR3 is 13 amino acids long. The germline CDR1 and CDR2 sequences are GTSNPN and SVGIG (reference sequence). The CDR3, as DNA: TGTGCCTGGAGCGTGGGGAACACCGGGGAGCTGTTTTTT. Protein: CAWSVGNTGELFF.

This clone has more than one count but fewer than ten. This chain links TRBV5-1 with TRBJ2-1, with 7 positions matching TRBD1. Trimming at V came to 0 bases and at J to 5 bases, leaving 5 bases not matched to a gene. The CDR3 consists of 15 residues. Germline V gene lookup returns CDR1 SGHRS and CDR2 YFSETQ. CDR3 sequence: CASSLGTGRDNEQFF. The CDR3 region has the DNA TGCGCCAGCAGCTTGGGGACAGGAAGGGACAATGAGCAGTTCTTC.

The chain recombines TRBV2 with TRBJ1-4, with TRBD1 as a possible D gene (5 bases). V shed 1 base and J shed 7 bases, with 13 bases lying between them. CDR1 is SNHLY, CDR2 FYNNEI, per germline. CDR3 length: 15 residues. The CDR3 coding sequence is TGTGCCAGCAGTGAAGGGGGGGGTCTGATTGAAAAACTGTTTTTT. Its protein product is CASSEGGGLIEKLFF.

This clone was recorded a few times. In nucleotides, the CDR3 is TGTGCCAGCAGGAGGGGAGGCGATGGCTACACCTTC. Translating gives CASRRGGDGYTF. The V call is TRBV28, the J call TRBJ1-2, with D perhaps matching TRBD1 (5 bases). The CDR3 is 12 residues long. Trimming took 6 bases from V and 6 from J, leaving 11 bases between them. Per germline, CDR1 MDHEN and CDR2 SYDVKM.

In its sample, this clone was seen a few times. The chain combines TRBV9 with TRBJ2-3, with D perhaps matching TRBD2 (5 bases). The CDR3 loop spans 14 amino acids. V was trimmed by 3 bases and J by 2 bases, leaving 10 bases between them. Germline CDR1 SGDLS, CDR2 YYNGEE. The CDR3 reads CASSARLNTDTQYF. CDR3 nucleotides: TGTGCCAGCAGCGCTAGACTAAACACAGATACGCAGTATTTT.

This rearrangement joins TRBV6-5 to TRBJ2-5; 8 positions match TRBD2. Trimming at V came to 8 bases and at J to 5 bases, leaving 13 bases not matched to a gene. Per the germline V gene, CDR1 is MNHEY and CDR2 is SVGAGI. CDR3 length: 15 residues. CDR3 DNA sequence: TGTGCCAGCCGAGTTACTAGCGGCGAAGGGGAGACCCAGTACTTC. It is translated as CASRVTSGEGETQYF.

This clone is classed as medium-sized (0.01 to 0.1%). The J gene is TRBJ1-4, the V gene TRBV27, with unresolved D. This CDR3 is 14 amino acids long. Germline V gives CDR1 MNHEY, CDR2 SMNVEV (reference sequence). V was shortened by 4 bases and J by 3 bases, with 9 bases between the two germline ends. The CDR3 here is CASSYDGPNEKLFF. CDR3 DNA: TGTGCCAGCAGTTACGACGGACCTAATGAAAAACTGTTTTTT.

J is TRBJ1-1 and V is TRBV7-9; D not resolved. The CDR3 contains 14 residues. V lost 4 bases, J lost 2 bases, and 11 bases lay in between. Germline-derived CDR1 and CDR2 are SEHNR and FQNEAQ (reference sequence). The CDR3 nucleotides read TGTGCCAGCAGCTCTGACGGGGTCAACACTGAAGCTTTCTTT. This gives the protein CASSSDGVNTEAFF.